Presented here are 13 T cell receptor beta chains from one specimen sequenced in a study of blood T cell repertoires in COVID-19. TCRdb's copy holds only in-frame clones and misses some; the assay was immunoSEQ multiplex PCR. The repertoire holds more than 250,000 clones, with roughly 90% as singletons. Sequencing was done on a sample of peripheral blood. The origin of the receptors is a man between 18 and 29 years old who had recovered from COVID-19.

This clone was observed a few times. The CDR3 DNA reads TGTGCCAGTAGTAGGCTTATAGCGGGGATCTACGAGCAGTACTTC. This encodes CASSRLIAGIYEQYF. This sequence joins TRBV19 and TRBJ2-7; 8 bases match TRBD2. CDR3 length: 15 residues. V gave up 4 bases and J gave up 3 bases; unmatched junction bases: 8. Germline V gene sequence: CDR1 LNHDA, CDR2 SQIVND (reference sequence).

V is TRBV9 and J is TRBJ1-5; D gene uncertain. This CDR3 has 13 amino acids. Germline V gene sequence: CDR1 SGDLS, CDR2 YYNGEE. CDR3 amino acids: CASGRTGNQPQHF. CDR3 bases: TGTGCGTCAGGAAGGACGGGAAATCAGCCCCAGCATTTT.

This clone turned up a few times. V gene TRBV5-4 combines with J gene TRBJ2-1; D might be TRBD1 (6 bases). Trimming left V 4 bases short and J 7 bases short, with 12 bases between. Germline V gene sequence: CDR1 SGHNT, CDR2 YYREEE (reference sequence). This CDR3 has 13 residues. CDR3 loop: CASSTGQPNEQFF. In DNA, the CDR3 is TGTGCCAGCAGCACCGGACAGCCGAATGAGCAGTTCTTC.

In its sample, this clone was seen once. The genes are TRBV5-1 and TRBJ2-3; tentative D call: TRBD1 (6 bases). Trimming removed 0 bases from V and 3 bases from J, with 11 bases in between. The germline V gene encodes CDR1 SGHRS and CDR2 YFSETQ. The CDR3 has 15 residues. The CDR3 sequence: CASSLVGDRTDTQYF. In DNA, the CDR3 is TGCGCCAGCAGCTTGGTTGGCGACAGGACAGATACGCAGTATTTT.

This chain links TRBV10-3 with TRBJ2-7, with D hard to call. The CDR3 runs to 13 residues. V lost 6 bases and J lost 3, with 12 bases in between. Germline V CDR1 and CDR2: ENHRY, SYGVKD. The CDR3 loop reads CAIRGSTHYEQYF. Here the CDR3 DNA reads TGTGCCATCAGGGGCAGCACCCACTACGAGCAGTACTTC.

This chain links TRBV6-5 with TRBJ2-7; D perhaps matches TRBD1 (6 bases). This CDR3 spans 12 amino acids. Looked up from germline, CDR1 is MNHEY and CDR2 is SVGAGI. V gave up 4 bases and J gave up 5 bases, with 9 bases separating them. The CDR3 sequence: CASSSTGHEQYF. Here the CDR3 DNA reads TGTGCCAGCAGTTCGACAGGCCACGAGCAGTACTTC.

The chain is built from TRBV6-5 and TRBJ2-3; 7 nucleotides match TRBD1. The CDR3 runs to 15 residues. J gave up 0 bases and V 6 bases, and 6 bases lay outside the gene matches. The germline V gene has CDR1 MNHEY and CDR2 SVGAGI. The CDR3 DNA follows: TGTGCCAGCAGCCGCACAGGGGTGAGCACAGATACGCAGTATTTT. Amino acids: CASSRTGVSTDTQYF.

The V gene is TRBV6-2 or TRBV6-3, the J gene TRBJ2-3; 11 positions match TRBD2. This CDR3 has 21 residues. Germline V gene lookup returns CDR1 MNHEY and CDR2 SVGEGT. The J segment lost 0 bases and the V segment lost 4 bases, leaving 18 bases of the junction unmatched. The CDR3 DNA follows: TGTGCCAGCAGTTTACCAGCTGCCTTTAGCGGGGGGGATCTTAGCACAGATACGCAGTATTTT. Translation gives CASSLPAAFSGGDLSTDTQYF.

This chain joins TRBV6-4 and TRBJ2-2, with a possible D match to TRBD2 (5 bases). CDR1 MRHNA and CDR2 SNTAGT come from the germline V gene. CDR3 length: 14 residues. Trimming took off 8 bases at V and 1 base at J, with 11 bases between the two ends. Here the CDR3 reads CASARRENTGELFF. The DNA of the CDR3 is TGTGCCAGCGCCCGACGGGAGAACACCGGGGAGCTGTTTTTT.

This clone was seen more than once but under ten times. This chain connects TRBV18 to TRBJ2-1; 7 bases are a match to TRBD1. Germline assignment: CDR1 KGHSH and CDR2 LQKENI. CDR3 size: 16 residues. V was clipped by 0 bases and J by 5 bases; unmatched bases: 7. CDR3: CASSPPQGKLDNEQFF. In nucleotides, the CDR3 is TGTGCCAGCTCACCACCACAGGGGAAGTTGGACAATGAGCAGTTCTTC.

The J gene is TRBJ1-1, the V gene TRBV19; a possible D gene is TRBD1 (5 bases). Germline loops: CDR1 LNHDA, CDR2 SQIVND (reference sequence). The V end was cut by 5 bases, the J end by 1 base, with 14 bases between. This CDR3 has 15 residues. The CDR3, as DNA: TGTGCCAGTAGTCCTATCACCAGGGAGAACACTGAAGCTTTCTTT. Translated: CASSPITRENTEAFF.

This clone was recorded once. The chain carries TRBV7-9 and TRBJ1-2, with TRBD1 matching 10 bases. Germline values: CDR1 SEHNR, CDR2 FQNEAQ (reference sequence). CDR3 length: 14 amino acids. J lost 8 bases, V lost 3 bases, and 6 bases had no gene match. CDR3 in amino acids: CASSLAGTGEGYTF. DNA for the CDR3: TGTGCCAGCAGCTTGGCCGGGACAGGGGAAGGCTACACCTTC.

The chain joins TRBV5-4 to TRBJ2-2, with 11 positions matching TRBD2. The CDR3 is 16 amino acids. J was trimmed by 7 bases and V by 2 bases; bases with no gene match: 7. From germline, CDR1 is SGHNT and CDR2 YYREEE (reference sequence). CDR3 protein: CASSFIAGGGDGELFF. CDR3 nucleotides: TGTGCCAGCAGCTTCATAGCGGGAGGGGGAGACGGGGAGCTGTTTTTT. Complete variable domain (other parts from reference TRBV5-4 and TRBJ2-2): ETGVTQSPTHLIKTRGQQVTLRCSSQSGHNTVSWYQQALGQGPQFIFQYYREEENGRGNFPPRFSGLQFPNYSSELNVNALELDDSALYLCASSFIAGGGDGELFFGEGSRLTVL.